The rows below give T cell receptor beta chains drawn from one sample of a study of shared clonotypes between healthy human individuals. Produced via immunoSEQ multiplex PCR; TCRdb's table is partial and in-frame only. Among approximately 1,500,000 clones listed, 95% to 99% were seen once. Sequencing used naive CD4+ T cells sorted from blood. All receptors derive from a man aged 25-45 years in good health. CDR3s include the opening cysteine and the closing phenylalanine or tryptophan. D genes are given only for firm matches. For some rows the clone size is stated as once, few or many, or as a class when expanded; others skip it.

cdr3_length: 17; d_call: .; v_call: TRBV19; j_call: TRBJ1-2; clone_size: .; cdr3_aa: CASSKVTGQRFAYGYTF; cdr3_nt: TGTGCCAGTAGTAAAGTGACGGGTCAACGATTCGCCTATGGCTACACCTTC
cdr3_length: 14; d_call: TRBD2; v_call: TRBV6-1; j_call: TRBJ2-1; clone_size: .; cdr3_aa: CASSGAGGPDEQFF; cdr3_nt: TGTGCCAGCAGTGGAGCGGGAGGGCCCGATGAGCAGTTCTTC
cdr3_length: 17; d_call: .; v_call: TRBV18; j_call: TRBJ2-7; clone_size: .; cdr3_aa: CASSPPLASRPSYEQYF; cdr3_nt: TGTGCCAGCTCACCACCACTGGCTTCTCGGCCCTCCTACGAGCAGTACTTC
cdr3_length: 14; d_call: .; v_call: TRBV5-1; j_call: TRBJ2-5; clone_size: .; cdr3_aa: CASSTGGNQETQYF; cdr3_nt: TGCGCCAGCAGCACTGGAGGGAACCAAGAGACCCAGTACTTC
cdr3_length: 13; d_call: .; v_call: TRBV5-6; j_call: TRBJ2-7; clone_size: once; cdr3_aa: CASSFAVSYEQYF; cdr3_nt: TGTGCCAGCAGCTTTGCAGTCTCCTACGAGCAGTACTTC
cdr3_length: 14; d_call: .; v_call: TRBV5-6; j_call: TRBJ2-4; clone_size: .; cdr3_aa: CASSLGQSKNIQYF; cdr3_nt: TGTGCCAGCAGCTTGGGACAGAGCAAGAACATTCAGTACTTC
cdr3_length: 15; d_call: TRBD1; v_call: TRBV4-1; j_call: TRBJ2-7; clone_size: .; cdr3_aa: CASSQPGQGDSEQYF; cdr3_nt: TGCGCCAGCAGCCAACCGGGACAGGGGGATTCCGAGCAGTACTTC
cdr3_length: 16; d_call: TRBD1; v_call: TRBV5-1; j_call: TRBJ2-2; clone_size: .; cdr3_aa: CASSLRPGQGSGELFF; cdr3_nt: TGCGCCAGCAGCTTAAGACCGGGACAGGGGTCTGGGGAGCTGTTTTTT
cdr3_length: 16; d_call: TRBD2; v_call: TRBV18; j_call: TRBJ2-3; clone_size: .; cdr3_aa: CASSPGLAGLTDTQYF; cdr3_nt: TGTGCCAGCTCACCGGGACTAGCGGGACTGACAGATACGCAGTATTTT
cdr3_length: 13; d_call: .; v_call: TRBV28; j_call: TRBJ2-5; clone_size: once; cdr3_aa: CASSWGNKETQYF; cdr3_nt: TGTGCCAGCAGTTGGGGGAACAAAGAGACCCAGTACTTC
cdr3_length: 13; d_call: .; v_call: TRBV10-3; j_call: TRBJ1-1; clone_size: .; cdr3_aa: CAISGTPATEAFF; cdr3_nt: TGTGCCATCAGTGGTACACCTGCAACTGAAGCTTTCTTT
cdr3_length: 12; d_call: .; v_call: TRBV7-9; j_call: TRBJ1-5; clone_size: .; cdr3_aa: CASSPGLEPQHF; cdr3_nt: TGTGCCAGCAGCCCCGGGTTGGAGCCCCAGCATTTT
cdr3_length: 14; d_call: .; v_call: TRBV10-2; j_call: TRBJ2-7; clone_size: .; cdr3_aa: CASRLSGQYYEQYF; cdr3_nt: TGCGCCAGCAGATTGAGCGGCCAATACTACGAGCAGTACTTC
cdr3_length: 14; d_call: TRBD2; v_call: TRBV28; j_call: TRBJ2-7; clone_size: once; cdr3_aa: CASSLGGRVYEQYF; cdr3_nt: TGTGCCAGCAGTTTAGGCGGGAGGGTCTACGAGCAGTACTTC
cdr3_length: 13; d_call: .; v_call: TRBV6-1; j_call: TRBJ2-3; clone_size: .; cdr3_aa: CASGPGFRDTQYF; cdr3_nt: TGTGCCAGTGGTCCGGGGTTTCGAGATACGCAGTATTTT
cdr3_length: 14; d_call: .; v_call: TRBV5-1; j_call: TRBJ2-1; clone_size: .; cdr3_aa: CASSLKGTSNEQFF; cdr3_nt: TGCGCCAGCAGCTTGAAGGGGACCAGCAATGAGCAGTTCTTC
cdr3_length: 11; d_call: .; v_call: TRBV28; j_call: TRBJ1-1; clone_size: .; cdr3_aa: CASSPSTEAFF; cdr3_nt: TGTGCCAGCTCCCCTTCTACTGAAGCTTTCTTT
cdr3_length: 15; d_call: .; v_call: TRBV9; j_call: TRBJ2-3; clone_size: .; cdr3_aa: CASSGARLNTDTQYF; cdr3_nt: TGTGCCAGCAGCGGGGCCAGGCTCAACACAGATACGCAGTATTTT
cdr3_length: 14; d_call: .; v_call: TRBV2; j_call: TRBJ1-1; clone_size: .; cdr3_aa: CASNPMGGGTEAFF; cdr3_nt: TGTGCCAGCAACCCTATGGGGGGAGGTACTGAAGCTTTCTTT
cdr3_length: 16; d_call: .; v_call: TRBV7-9; j_call: TRBJ1-5; clone_size: .; cdr3_aa: CASSLVPGPPSEPQHF; cdr3_nt: TGTGCCAGCAGCTTAGTTCCAGGGCCCCCCTCGGAGCCCCAGCATTTT
cdr3_length: 16; d_call: .; v_call: TRBV10-2; j_call: TRBJ2-3; clone_size: .; cdr3_aa: CASSDPSGGRSDTQYF; cdr3_nt: TGCGCCAGCAGCGATCCCTCTGGCGGGCGATCAGATACGCAGTATTTT
cdr3_length: 16; d_call: TRBD2; v_call: TRBV18; j_call: TRBJ2-7; clone_size: .; cdr3_aa: CASSPPGTSGSLEQYF; cdr3_nt: TGTGCCAGCTCACCACCCGGTACTAGCGGGAGTCTCGAGCAGTACTTC
cdr3_length: 13; d_call: .; v_call: TRBV7-2; j_call: TRBJ1-5; clone_size: .; cdr3_aa: CASSPRISQPQHF; cdr3_nt: TGTGCCAGCAGCCCGCGAATTAGTCAGCCCCAGCATTTT
cdr3_length: 11; d_call: .; v_call: TRBV20-1; j_call: TRBJ2-1; clone_size: .; cdr3_aa: CSSSSYNEQFF; cdr3_nt: TGCAGCTCGAGCTCCTACAATGAGCAGTTCTTC
cdr3_length: 14; d_call: .; v_call: TRBV10-3; j_call: TRBJ2-7; clone_size: .; cdr3_aa: CAISESPGSGEQYF; cdr3_nt: TGTGCCATCAGTGAGTCCCCTGGGTCGGGCGAGCAGTACTTC
cdr3_length: 13; d_call: .; v_call: TRBV5-1; j_call: TRBJ2-2; clone_size: .; cdr3_aa: CASSLGWSRELFF; cdr3_nt: TGCGCCAGCAGCTTGGGTTGGAGTAGGGAGCTGTTTTTT
cdr3_length: 14; d_call: .; v_call: TRBV4-1; j_call: TRBJ1-1; clone_size: .; cdr3_aa: CASSQARGVAEAFF; cdr3_nt: TGCGCCAGCAGCCAAGCCAGGGGTGTGGCTGAAGCTTTCTTT
cdr3_length: 14; d_call: .; v_call: TRBV6-1; j_call: TRBJ1-2; clone_size: .; cdr3_aa: CASSPGAANYGYTF; cdr3_nt: TGTGCCAGCAGTCCGGGAGCTGCTAACTATGGCTACACCTTC
cdr3_length: 14; d_call: TRBD1; v_call: TRBV28; j_call: TRBJ1-3; clone_size: .; cdr3_aa: CASSLTGYGNTIYF; cdr3_nt: TGTGCCAGCAGTTTGACAGGGTATGGAAACACCATATATTTT
cdr3_length: 14; d_call: .; v_call: TRBV7-2; j_call: TRBJ2-7; clone_size: .; cdr3_aa: CASSLAPGLYEQYF; cdr3_nt: TGTGCCAGCAGCTTAGCGCCCGGCCTCTACGAGCAGTACTTC
cdr3_length: 16; d_call: TRBD2; v_call: TRBV4-1; j_call: TRBJ2-5; clone_size: .; cdr3_aa: CASSRQLAGPQETQYF; cdr3_nt: TGCGCCAGCAGCCGCCAGCTAGCGGGTCCCCAAGAGACCCAGTACTTC
cdr3_length: 13; d_call: .; v_call: TRBV6-1; j_call: TRBJ2-6; clone_size: .; cdr3_aa: CASEPAGANVLTF; cdr3_nt: TGTGCCAGCGAGCCGGCTGGGGCCAACGTCCTGACTTTC
cdr3_length: 14; d_call: .; v_call: TRBV6-1; j_call: TRBJ2-7; clone_size: .; cdr3_aa: CASSERYGGGEQYF; cdr3_nt: TGTGCCAGCAGTGAACGTTACGGTGGAGGGGAGCAGTACTTC
cdr3_length: 15; d_call: .; v_call: TRBV25-1; j_call: TRBJ2-7; clone_size: .; cdr3_aa: CASSALGRRGYEQYF; cdr3_nt: TGTGCCAGCAGTGCCTTAGGTCGACGGGGCTACGAGCAGTACTTC
cdr3_length: 14; d_call: TRBD2; v_call: TRBV6-4; j_call: TRBJ2-3; clone_size: .; cdr3_aa: CASSEGGSTDTQYF; cdr3_nt: TGTGCCAGCAGTGAGGGGGGGAGCACAGATACGCAGTATTTT